This T cell receptor beta chain comes out of a study of OX40 agonist ivuxolimab in advanced cancers. Whole-study context: The drug used for patients, ivuxolimab, was an agonistic anti-OX40 (CD134) antibody. Patients got intravenous ivuxolimab at 0.01 to 10 mg/kg every 2 weeks.

Patients who had autoimmune disease history or got systemic immunosuppression were left out. Using immunoSEQ multiplex PCR, the repertoire was profiled, and TCRdb retains in-frame clones only, with some absent. The repertoire has 45,000 to 65,000 clones, more than 65% of them found once; the top ten carry over 3%. V was cut by 3 bases and J by 9 bases, with 11 bases left in between. The CDR3 is made up of 11 amino acids. CDR1 is DFQATT, CDR2 SNEGSKA, per germline (reference sequence). Study results and limitations: The mean number of expanded clones was higher in CD8+ T cells than in CD4+.

This clone has only a few counts. Its target is unknown. The material was CD4+ or CD8+ T cells sorted from blood, obtained in a trial of the OX40 agonist ivuxolimab. The receptor was derived from an adult with an advanced solid tumor such as melanoma, head and neck, liver or kidney cancer. The chain combines TRBV20-1 with TRBJ1-1; tentative D call: TRBD1 (6 bases). For the CDR3, the DNA is TGCAGTGCTAGTTGGGGGACACAAGCTTTCTTT. Its protein is CSASWGTQAFF.